This paragraph reports one TCR beta chain. The assay was immunoSEQ multiplex PCR, and TCRdb's table has in-frame clones only and misses some. The table has 75,000 to 100,000 clones, 70% to 90% seen once; the top ten hold around 1.6%. The data belong to a study of blood T cell repertoires in COVID-19. Study-wide context: Spain, Italy and the United States supplied samples that represented acute and convalescent COVID-19.

The germline gives CDR1 LNHDA, CDR2 SQIVND (reference sequence). The CDR3 contains 15 residues. The V and J ends lost 5 bases and 4 bases, in that order; junction bases with no gene match: 10. The source is a man older than 75 with acute or convalescent COVID-19. The specimen was peripheral blood. The chain combines TRBV19 with TRBJ2-5; the match to TRBD2 covers 7 bases. The CDR3 loop is CASSLFSGGSETQYF. In nucleotides, the CDR3 is TGTGCCAGTAGTCTATTTTCGGGGGGATCAGAGACCCAGTACTTC. The whole variable domain, remainder taken from reference TRBV19 and TRBJ2-5, is DGGITQSPKYLFRKEGQNVTLSCEQNLNHDAMYWYRQDPGQGLRLIYYSQIVNDFQKGDIAEGYSVSREKKESFPLTVTSAQKNPTAFYLCASSLFSGGSETQYFGPGTRLLVL.